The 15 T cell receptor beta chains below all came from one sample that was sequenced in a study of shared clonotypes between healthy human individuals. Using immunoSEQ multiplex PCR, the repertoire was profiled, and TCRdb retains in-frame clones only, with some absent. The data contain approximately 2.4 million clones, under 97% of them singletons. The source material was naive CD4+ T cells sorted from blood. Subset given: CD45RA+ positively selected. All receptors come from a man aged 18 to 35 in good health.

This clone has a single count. The CDR3 reads CASSLEVATSLYEQYF. CDR3 nucleotides: TGTGCCAGCAGCTTAGAGGTGGCGACTAGCCTCTACGAGCAGTACTTC. This chain joins TRBV7-2 and TRBJ2-7, with 7 bases fitting TRBD2. The V and J ends lost 1 base and 3 bases, in that order; junction bases with no gene match: 9. Germline V gives CDR1 SGHTA, CDR2 FQGNSA. CDR3 size: 16 residues.

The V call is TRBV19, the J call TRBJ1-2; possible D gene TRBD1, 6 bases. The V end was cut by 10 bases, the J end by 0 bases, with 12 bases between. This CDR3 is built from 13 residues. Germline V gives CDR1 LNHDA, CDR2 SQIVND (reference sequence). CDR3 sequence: CATRTAANYGYTF. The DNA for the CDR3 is TGTGCCACCCGGACAGCAGCTAACTATGGCTACACCTTC.

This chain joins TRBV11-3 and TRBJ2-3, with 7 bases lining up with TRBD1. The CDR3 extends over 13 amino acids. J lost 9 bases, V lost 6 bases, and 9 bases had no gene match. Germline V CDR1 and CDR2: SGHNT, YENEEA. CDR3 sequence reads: CASSKTGLSTQYF. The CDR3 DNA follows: TGTGCCAGCAGTAAGACAGGGCTGAGCACGCAGTATTTT.

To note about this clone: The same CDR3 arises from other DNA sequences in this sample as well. The CDR3 is CASSSWTGPSYEQYF. CDR3 DNA: TGCGCCAGCAGCTCATGGACAGGGCCATCCTACGAGCAGTACTTC. The V gene is TRBV5-1, the J gene TRBJ2-7; 8 bases agree with TRBD1. The CDR3 length is 15 residues. Germline V gene data show CDR1 as SGHRS and CDR2 as YFSETQ. With 3 bases clipped from V and 1 base from J, the junction kept 6 bases outside the gene matches. Full variable domain (rest looked up from reference TRBV5-1 and TRBJ2-7): KAGVTQTPRYLIKTRGQQVTLSCSPISGHRSVSWYQQTPGQGLQFLFEYFSETQRNKGNFPGRFSGRQFSNSRSEMNVSTLELGDSALYLCASSSWTGPSYEQYFGPGTRLTVT.

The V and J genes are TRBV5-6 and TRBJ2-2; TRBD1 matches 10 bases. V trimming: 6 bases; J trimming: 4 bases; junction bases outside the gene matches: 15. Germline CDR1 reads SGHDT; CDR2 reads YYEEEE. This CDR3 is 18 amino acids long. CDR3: CASTHEGTGVFSTGELFF. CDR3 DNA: TGTGCCAGCACTCACGAGGGGACAGGGGTTTTTTCCACCGGGGAGCTGTTTTTT.

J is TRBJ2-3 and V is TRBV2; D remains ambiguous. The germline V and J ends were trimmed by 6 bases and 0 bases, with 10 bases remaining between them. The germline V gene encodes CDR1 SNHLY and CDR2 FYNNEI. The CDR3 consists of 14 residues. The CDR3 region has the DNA TGTGCCAGCAGAGTTCTTGACAGCACAGATACGCAGTATTTT. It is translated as CASRVLDSTDTQYF.

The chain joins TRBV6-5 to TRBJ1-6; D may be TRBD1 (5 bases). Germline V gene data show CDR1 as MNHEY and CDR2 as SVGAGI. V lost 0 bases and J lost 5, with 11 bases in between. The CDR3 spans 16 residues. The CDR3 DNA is TGTGCCAGCAGTTACTCGGGACCGAACAATAATTCACCCCTCCACTTT. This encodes CASSYSGPNNNSPLHF.

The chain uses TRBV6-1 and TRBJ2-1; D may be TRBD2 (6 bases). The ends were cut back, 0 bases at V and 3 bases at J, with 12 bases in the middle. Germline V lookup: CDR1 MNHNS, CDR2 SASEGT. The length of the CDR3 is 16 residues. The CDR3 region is CASSEALLGGYNEQFF. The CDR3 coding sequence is TGTGCCAGCAGTGAAGCGCTATTGGGGGGCTACAATGAGCAGTTCTTC.

This CDR3 reads CASSLDPGTLSYEQYF. CDR3 DNA sequence: TGTGCCAGCAGCTTAGACCCCGGGACACTATCCTACGAGCAGTACTTC. The gene calls are TRBV5-8 and TRBJ2-7; possibly TRBD1 for D (6 bases). Trimming took 2 bases from V and 1 from J, leaving 16 bases between them. The CDR3 covers 16 residues. Per the germline V gene, CDR1 is SGHTS and CDR2 is YDEGEE. The entire variable domain, with the rest obtained from reference TRBV5-8 and TRBJ2-7, is as follows: EAGVTQSPTHLIKTRGQQATLRCSPISGHTSVYWYQQALGLGLQFLLWYDEGEERNRGNFPPRFSGRQFPNYSSELNVNALELEDSALYLCASSLDPGTLSYEQYFGPGTRLTVT.

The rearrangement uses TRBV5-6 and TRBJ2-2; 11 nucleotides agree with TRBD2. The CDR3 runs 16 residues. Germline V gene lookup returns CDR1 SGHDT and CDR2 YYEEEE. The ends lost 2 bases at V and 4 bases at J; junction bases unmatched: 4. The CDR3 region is CASSLYGLAGTGELFF. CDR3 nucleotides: TGTGCCAGCAGCTTATACGGACTAGCGGGCACCGGGGAGCTGTTTTTT. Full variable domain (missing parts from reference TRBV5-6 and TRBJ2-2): DAGVTQSPTHLIKTRGQQVTLRCSPKSGHDTVSWYQQALGQGPQFIFQYYEEEERQRGNFPDRFSGHQFPNYSSELNVNALLLGDSALYLCASSLYGLAGTGELFFGEGSRLTVL.

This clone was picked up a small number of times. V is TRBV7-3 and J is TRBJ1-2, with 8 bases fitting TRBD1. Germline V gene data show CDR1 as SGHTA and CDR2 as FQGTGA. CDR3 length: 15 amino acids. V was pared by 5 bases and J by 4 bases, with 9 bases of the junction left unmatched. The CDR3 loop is CASSPSQGASYGYTF. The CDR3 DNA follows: TGTGCCAGCAGCCCCAGCCAGGGGGCAAGCTATGGCTACACCTTC.

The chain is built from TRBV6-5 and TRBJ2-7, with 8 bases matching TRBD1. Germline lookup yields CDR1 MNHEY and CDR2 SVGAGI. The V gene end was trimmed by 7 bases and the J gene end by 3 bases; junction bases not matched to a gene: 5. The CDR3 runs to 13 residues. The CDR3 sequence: CASIQGASYEQYF. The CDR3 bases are TGTGCCAGCATTCAGGGGGCAAGCTACGAGCAGTACTTC.

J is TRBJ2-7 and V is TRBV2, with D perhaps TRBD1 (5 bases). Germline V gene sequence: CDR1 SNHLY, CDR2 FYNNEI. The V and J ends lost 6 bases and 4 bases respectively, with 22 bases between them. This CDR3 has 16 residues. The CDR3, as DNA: TGTGCCAGCAGGGGCCAGGGCCCCAACCTGGGGTACGAGCAGTACTTC. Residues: CASRGQGPNLGYEQYF.

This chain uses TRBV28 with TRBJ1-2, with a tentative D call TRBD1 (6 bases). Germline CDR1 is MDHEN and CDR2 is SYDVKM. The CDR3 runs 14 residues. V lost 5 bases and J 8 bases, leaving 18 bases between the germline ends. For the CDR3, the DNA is TGTGCCAGCAGTAACCCCGGACAGCAACGGGGCTACACCTTC. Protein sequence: CASSNPGQQRGYTF.

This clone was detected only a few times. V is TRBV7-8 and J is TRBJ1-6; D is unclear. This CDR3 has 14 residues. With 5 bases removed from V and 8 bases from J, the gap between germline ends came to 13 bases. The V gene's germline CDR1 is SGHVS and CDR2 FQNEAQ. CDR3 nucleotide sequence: TGTGCCAGCAGCCCCTCCGGTTGGGATTCACCCCTCCACTTT. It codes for CASSPSGWDSPLHF.